A selection of T cell receptor beta chains follows, all from one sample in a study of blood T cell repertoires in COVID-19. The protocol was immunoSEQ multiplex PCR, while the TCRdb copy is restricted to in-frame clones and leaves out a portion. The sample lists some 130,000 clones, about 89% occurring once. Sequencing was performed on peripheral blood. The receptors shown here come from a woman aged 55 to 70 with acute or convalescent COVID-19. Each CDR3 is given with its conserved first and last residue. D genes are given only for firm matches. Clone size is given for some rows only: seen once, a few or many times, or a class if the clone is expanded.

v_gene: TRBV10-3; abundance: NA; d_gene: NA; j_gene: TRBJ2-5; CDR3nt: TGTGCCGTCGGGGGGGACAGAACCCCCGGGGGCCAGTACTTC; CDR3aa: CAVGGDRTPGGQYF
v_gene: TRBV6-5; abundance: NA; d_gene: NA; j_gene: TRBJ1-5; CDR3nt: TGTGCCAGCAGTTACGGCGGCCTCCAGCAGCATTTT; CDR3aa: CASSYGGLQQHF
v_gene: TRBV15; abundance: NA; d_gene: TRBD2; j_gene: TRBJ2-3; CDR3nt: TGTGCCACCAGCAGTGGGGGACTAGCGCGCACCGATACGCAGTATTTT; CDR3aa: CATSSGGLARTDTQYF
v_gene: TRBV28; abundance: NA; d_gene: NA; j_gene: TRBJ2-7; CDR3nt: TGTGCCAGCAGTTCTGGACAGTCCTACGAGCAGTACTTC; CDR3aa: CASSSGQSYEQYF
v_gene: TRBV10-1; abundance: NA; d_gene: NA; j_gene: TRBJ1-1; CDR3nt: TGCGGCAGCAGGAGGGAAGCTTTCTTT; CDR3aa: CGSRREAFF
v_gene: TRBV10-3; abundance: once; d_gene: TRBD1; j_gene: TRBJ1-2; CDR3nt: TGTGCCATCAGTGGGGGACAGGGTGGGGGAAGCTATGGCTACACCTTC; CDR3aa: CAISGGQGGGSYGYTF
v_gene: TRBV27; abundance: NA; d_gene: TRBD2; j_gene: TRBJ2-2; CDR3nt: TGTGCCAGCAGCCGTCTCGGGACTAGCGGTTCGGGCGGGGAGCTGTTTTTT; CDR3aa: CASSRLGTSGSGGELFF
v_gene: TRBV7-2; abundance: NA; d_gene: NA; j_gene: TRBJ1-2; CDR3nt: TGTGCCAGCAGCTTAGCTAAAACAGTGACAAACTATGGCTACACCTTC; CDR3aa: CASSLAKTVTNYGYTF
v_gene: TRBV7-2; abundance: NA; d_gene: TRBD2; j_gene: TRBJ2-5; CDR3nt: TGTGCCAGCAGCTTATGTCGGGCGGCGGGAGGGCCTTGGGCGACCCAGTACTTC; CDR3aa: CASSLCRAAGGPWATQYF
v_gene: TRBV19; abundance: NA; d_gene: NA; j_gene: TRBJ1-1; CDR3nt: TGTGCCAGCTCGAAAGGGGTCACTGAAGCTTTCTTT; CDR3aa: CASSKGVTEAFF
v_gene: TRBV7-9; abundance: NA; d_gene: TRBD1; j_gene: TRBJ1-2; CDR3nt: TGTGCCAGCAGCTTAGGGGACAGGGTCTATGGCTACACCTTC; CDR3aa: CASSLGDRVYGYTF
v_gene: TRBV3-1/TRBV3-2; abundance: few; d_gene: NA; j_gene: TRBJ1-3; CDR3nt: TGTGCCAGCAGCCAGTCAGGGATATCTGGAAACACCATATATTTT; CDR3aa: CASSQSGISGNTIYF
v_gene: TRBV2; abundance: NA; d_gene: TRBD1; j_gene: TRBJ2-1; CDR3nt: TGTGCCAGCAGCGGCGGGACAGGGTCTTACAATGAGCAGTTCTTC; CDR3aa: CASSGGTGSYNEQFF
v_gene: TRBV11-2; abundance: NA; d_gene: NA; j_gene: TRBJ1-3; CDR3nt: TGTGCCAGCAGCTTGTCAGGGGACCGTGGAAACACCATATATTTT; CDR3aa: CASSLSGDRGNTIYF
v_gene: TRBV19; abundance: NA; d_gene: TRBD1; j_gene: TRBJ1-2; CDR3nt: TGTGCCAGTAGTGCCAGGGGGAAGTATGGCTACACCTTC; CDR3aa: CASSARGKYGYTF
v_gene: TRBV2; abundance: once; d_gene: NA; j_gene: TRBJ1-5; CDR3nt: TGTGCCAGCAGTGAAAGCAGGGCTATCAATCAGCCCCAGCATTTT; CDR3aa: CASSESRAINQPQHF
v_gene: TRBV6-2/TRBV6-3; abundance: NA; d_gene: TRBD2; j_gene: TRBJ2-3; CDR3nt: TGTGCCAGCCGTTTTCTGGCTAGCGGGAGCTTGGGGACAGATACGCAGTATTTT; CDR3aa: CASRFLASGSLGTDTQYF
v_gene: TRBV9; abundance: NA; d_gene: NA; j_gene: TRBJ1-1; CDR3nt: TGTGCCAGCAGCGTAGAGGAGGGGACCGCTTTCTTT; CDR3aa: CASSVEEGTAFF
v_gene: TRBV3-1/TRBV3-2; abundance: NA; d_gene: TRBD2; j_gene: TRBJ2-1; CDR3nt: TGTGCCAGCAGCCAAGGACTAGCGGGCTTCAATGAGCAGTTCTTC; CDR3aa: CASSQGLAGFNEQFF
v_gene: TRBV2; abundance: NA; d_gene: TRBD1; j_gene: TRBJ1-2; CDR3nt: TGTGCCAGCAGTTTGGGACAGGGTGGCTACACCTTC; CDR3aa: CASSLGQGGYTF
v_gene: TRBV11-3; abundance: NA; d_gene: TRBD1; j_gene: TRBJ2-6; CDR3nt: TGTGCCAGCAGCCGACAGGGACCTGGGGCCAACGTCCTGACTTTC; CDR3aa: CASSRQGPGANVLTF
v_gene: TRBV18; abundance: NA; d_gene: NA; j_gene: TRBJ1-1; CDR3nt: TGTGCCAGCTCACCACAGGGCGGGGGGAACACTGAAGCTTTCTTT; CDR3aa: CASSPQGGGNTEAFF
v_gene: TRBV6-6; abundance: once; d_gene: TRBD1; j_gene: TRBJ1-2; CDR3nt: TGTGCCAGCAGTTTCCCCGGGACAGAAGAGGGCTACACCTTC; CDR3aa: CASSFPGTEEGYTF
v_gene: TRBV3-1/TRBV3-2; abundance: NA; d_gene: NA; j_gene: TRBJ1-4; CDR3nt: TGTGCCAGCAGTCTCCGGGGGGTGAGGGAAAAACTGTTTTTT; CDR3aa: CASSLRGVREKLFF
v_gene: TRBV4-1; abundance: NA; d_gene: NA; j_gene: TRBJ1-2; CDR3nt: TGCGCCAGCAGCCAAGATGCCGAGGGCTATGGCTACACCTTC; CDR3aa: CASSQDAEGYGYTF
v_gene: TRBV5-4; abundance: NA; d_gene: NA; j_gene: TRBJ1-5; CDR3nt: TGTGCCAGCAGCTCGCCAGGGGAGCCCCAGCATTTT; CDR3aa: CASSSPGEPQHF
v_gene: TRBV19; abundance: NA; d_gene: TRBD1; j_gene: TRBJ1-2; CDR3nt: TGTGCCAGTAGTCACCTAACCGGGACAGGGAGTGGCTACACCTTC; CDR3aa: CASSHLTGTGSGYTF
v_gene: TRBV6-1; abundance: NA; d_gene: TRBD1; j_gene: TRBJ1-1; CDR3nt: TGTGCCAGCAGTAGTCCGGGACAGGGGAAGGCTGAAGCTTTCTTT; CDR3aa: CASSSPGQGKAEAFF
v_gene: TRBV5-1; abundance: once; d_gene: TRBD2; j_gene: TRBJ2-1; CDR3nt: TGCGCCAGCGGCTTACAGGGACTAGCGGCATACAATGAGCAGTTCTTC; CDR3aa: CASGLQGLAAYNEQFF
v_gene: TRBV6-5; abundance: NA; d_gene: TRBD2; j_gene: TRBJ2-5; CDR3nt: TGTGCCAGCACCGAAATACTAGCGGGAGAGACCCAGTACTTC; CDR3aa: CASTEILAGETQYF
v_gene: TRBV4-1; abundance: NA; d_gene: TRBD1; j_gene: TRBJ1-1; CDR3nt: TGCGCCAGCAGCCAAGATAAGAGACAGGGAGGCACTGAAGCTTTCTTT; CDR3aa: CASSQDKRQGGTEAFF
v_gene: TRBV28; abundance: once; d_gene: NA; j_gene: TRBJ1-1; CDR3nt: TGTGCCAGCACCACGGGAGCAGGAGCGAACACTGAAGCTTTCTTT; CDR3aa: CASTTGAGANTEAFF